Listed below are T cell receptor beta chains from one sample, sequenced in a study of shared clonotypes between healthy human individuals. Produced via immunoSEQ multiplex PCR; TCRdb's table is partial and in-frame only. Among about 680,000 clones, about 90% were seen once, and the ten largest hold more than 20%. Sequencing was carried out using naive CD8+ T cells sorted from blood. Receptor source: a man aged 25-45 years in good health. CDR3s include the opening cysteine and the closing phenylalanine or tryptophan.

J gene | V gene | CDR3 length | CDR3 protein
TRBJ1-4 | TRBV4-1 | 16 | CASRERIGATNEKLFF
TRBJ2-7 | TRBV28 | 13 | CASSFHGTYEQYF
TRBJ2-1 | TRBV19 | 20 | CASSIGGTSGRDSSYNEQFF
TRBJ2-5 | TRBV14 | 17 | CASSQKPRVAGIWAQYF
TRBJ1-1 | TRBV5-6 | 14 | CASSLAVRRTEAFF
TRBJ2-3 | TRBV5-1 | 16 | CASTTDEGENTDTQYF
TRBJ2-7 | TRBV7-7 | 12 | CASSRDFNEQYF
TRBJ2-7 | TRBV19 | 13 | CASSIRPDYEQYF
TRBJ2-7 | TRBV5-4 | 15 | CASSLDGQVDYEQYF
TRBJ2-1 | TRBV7-9 | 13 | CASSENTGREQFF
TRBJ1-5 | TRBV19 | 15 | CASSPDTYSNQPQHF
TRBJ1-5 | TRBV19 | 16 | CASRPDRALFNQPQHF
TRBJ1-2 | TRBV29-1 | 14 | CSVGGGQAGYGYTF
TRBJ2-5 | TRBV7-9 | 14 | CASSSGQGKETQYF
TRBJ2-2 | TRBV7-9 | 15 | CASSWTSEDTGELFF
TRBJ1-1 | TRBV7-9 | 16 | CASSEGAGLMNTEAFF
TRBJ1-2 | TRBV4-2 | 13 | CASSQEDSYGYTF
TRBJ2-1 | TRBV7-3 | 14 | CASSSLEPYNEQFF
TRBJ2-1 | TRBV6-5 | 13 | CASSQWTGGEQFF
TRBJ2-1 | TRBV4-3 | 15 | CASSQDQGDYNEQFF
TRBJ2-1 | TRBV10-3 | 12 | CAISDASVEQFF
TRBJ2-5 | TRBV28 | 14 | CASILNRDRWTQYF
TRBJ2-7 | TRBV18 | 13 | CASSPGRGPEQYF
TRBJ2-3 | TRBV5-1 | 17 | CASSPRRTLRATDTQYF
TRBJ2-1 | TRBV27 | 14 | CASSWTGGLTEQFF
TRBJ2-1 | TRBV6-6 | 15 | CASSYSAGLSTEQFF
TRBJ2-7 | TRBV7-2 | 15 | CASIPPGQGLLEQYF
TRBJ2-3 | TRBV27 | 13 | CASKAGVTDTQYF
TRBJ1-5 | TRBV28 | 14 | CASSSGAPRQPQHF
TRBJ2-7 | TRBV7-2 | 16 | CASSLQRANPSYEQYF
TRBJ1-2 | TRBV5-6 | 14 | CASSVLQGGYGYTF
TRBJ1-1 | TRBV5-4 | 15 | CASSLGTGVNTEAFF
TRBJ2-7 | TRBV10-2 | 13 | CAISVGTTYEQYF
TRBJ2-1 | TRBV7-9 | 16 | CASSFKAGGPINEQFF
TRBJ2-7 | TRBV27 | 14 | CASSIFQGTYEQYF
TRBJ2-5 | TRBV27 | 15 | CASAQESIQLGTQYF
TRBJ2-1 | TRBV6-1 | 16 | CASSEARVAAYNEQFF
TRBJ2-2 | TRBV9 | 13 | CASSYRDGGELFF
TRBJ2-1 | TRBV13 | 12 | CASSLGVNEQFF
TRBJ2-3 | TRBV7-9 | 16 | CASSNTSGHATDTQYF
TRBJ2-7 | TRBV29-1 | 14 | CSVILDRGETEQYF
TRBJ2-1 | TRBV7-6 | 15 | CASRPTSGDYNEQFF
TRBJ2-3 | TRBV11-2 | 16 | CASSSPLAGFTDTQYF
TRBJ2-3 | TRBV7-9 | 16 | CASSLGTSKNTDTQYF
TRBJ2-1 | TRBV10-1 | 14 | CASSDGGLYNEQFF
TRBJ2-1 | TRBV6-1 | 14 | CASSDAGVHGEQFF
TRBJ1-5 | TRBV28 | 16 | CASTGGSSWSNQPQHF
TRBJ2-7 | TRBV9 | 14 | CASSANRPPYEQYF
TRBJ2-1 | TRBV27 | 15 | CARHRGLAGPNEQFF
TRBJ1-3 | TRBV7-9 | 18 | CASSPPPGSRGSGNTIYF
TRBJ1-5 | TRBV27 | 13 | CASPRRSNQPQHF
TRBJ2-1 | TRBV14 | 15 | CASSQELTVYNEQFF
TRBJ2-1 | TRBV28 | 13 | CASSPPLAWEQFF
TRBJ1-5 | TRBV7-9 | 15 | CASSPTPQGNQPQHF
TRBJ2-7 | TRBV6-6 | 15 | CASSSRTGMRTEQYF